Following are 14 T cell receptor beta chains from one sample sequenced in a study of early T cells in non-severe SARS-CoV-2 infection. TCRdb redid the calling of the 5' RACE reads with MiXCR, one entry per CDR3 protein. In the table there are about 130,000 distinct CDR3 sequences, approximately 15% of which are singletons. The sequencing sample was made of whole blood. The receptors derive from an adult who was a healthcare worker with PCR-confirmed SARS-CoV-2 infection or an uninfected control (not recorded which).

The sample holds many counts of this clonotype. The chain has TRBV4-2 and TRBJ1-1; 9 bases agree with TRBD1. Germline V gene sequence: CDR1 LGHNA, CDR2 YNFKEQ. The CDR3 has 15 residues. V shed 1 base, J shed 5 bases, and the junction held 5 bases outside the gene matches. The CDR3 loop reads CASSQGDREGTEAFF. The DNA for the CDR3 is TGTGCCAGCAGCCAAGGGGACAGGGAGGGGACTGAAGCTTTCTTT.

In DNA form, the CDR3 reads TGTGCCAGCAGTGAATCGACAGGGCCATATGATACGCAGTATTTT. Amino acid sequence: CASSESTGPYDTQYF. The chain employs TRBV6-1 and TRBJ2-3, with TRBD1 matching 7 bases. Germline CDR1 reads MNHNS; CDR2 reads SASEGT. This CDR3 has 15 residues. The V gene end was trimmed by 2 bases and the J gene end by 6 bases; junction bases not matched to a gene: 8.

The V gene is TRBV6-1, the J gene TRBJ2-3; D remains unclear. Germline CDR1 MNHNS, CDR2 SASEGT. V was clipped by 3 bases and J by 4 bases, with 5 bases between them. The CDR3 spans 12 residues. CDR3 sequence: CASSDPPDTQYF. The CDR3 DNA reads as TGTGCCAGCAGTGATCCCCCAGATACGCAGTATTTT.

This clonotype was found many times. The V and J genes are TRBV11-1 and TRBJ1-2, with 9 bases matching TRBD1. Losses at the gene ends were 8 bases for V and 3 bases for J; bases not matched to a gene: 7. The CDR3 spans 14 residues. The germline gives CDR1 SGHAT, CDR2 FQDESV (reference sequence). CDR3 nucleotides: TGTGCCAGCCAAGCGGGACAGGGTCACTATGGCTACACCTTC. This encodes CASQAGQGHYGYTF.

The gene calls are TRBV5-1 and TRBJ2-1, with TRBD1 as a possible D gene (5 bases). CDR1 SGHRS and CDR2 YFSETQ come from the germline V gene. Trimming left V 0 bases short and J 7 bases short, with 14 bases between. This CDR3 has 15 amino acids. CDR3 nucleotides: TGCGCCAGCAGCTTGGCTCTGGGGCCCTCTAATGAGCAGTTCTTC. Translation: CASSLALGPSNEQFF.

This clonotype showed up just a few times. This chain joins TRBV2 and TRBJ1-2; TRBD1 matches at 7 bases. The length of the CDR3 is 15 residues. With 3 bases clipped from V and 6 bases from J, the junction kept 10 bases outside the gene matches. The germline V gene has CDR1 SNHLY and CDR2 FYNNEI. Here the CDR3 reads CASSEQGGRQNGYTF. The CDR3 DNA is TGTGCCAGCAGTGAGCAGGGGGGTAGACAGAATGGCTACACCTTC.

This clonotype was seen only a few times. The chain is built from TRBV10-2 and TRBJ2-5; 8 nucleotides line up with TRBD2. V was pared by 6 bases and J by 3 bases, with 9 bases of the junction left unmatched. The CDR3 runs to 15 residues. Germline CDR1 is WSHSY and CDR2 is SAAADI. CDR3 residues: CASRPGVAGKETQYF. The CDR3, as DNA: TGCGCCAGCAGACCAGGGGTAGCGGGGAAAGAGACCCAGTACTTC.

The rearrangement joins TRBV7-6 to TRBJ2-1; D might be TRBD2 (5 bases). The CDR3 sequence is 14 residues long. Germline V gene sequence: CDR1 SGHVS, CDR2 FNYEAQ. Trimming took 5 bases from V and 4 from J, leaving 12 bases between them. The CDR3 spells CASSPSWEYNEQFF. CDR3 DNA sequence: TGTGCCAGCAGCCCAAGTTGGGAGTACAATGAGCAGTTCTTC.

The V call is TRBV7-8, the J call TRBJ1-1; the D is unclear. Germline CDR1 and CDR2: SGHVS and FQNEAQ. The CDR3 totals 15 residues. V lost 0 bases, J lost 10 bases, and 18 bases lay in between. CDR3 amino acids: CASSLASQRTVGAFF. The CDR3, as DNA: TGTGCCAGCAGCTTAGCTAGCCAGCGGACGGTTGGAGCTTTCTTT. The full variable domain, completed using reference TRBV7-8 and TRBJ1-1, is GAGVSQSPRYKVAKRGQDVALRCDPISGHVSLFWYQQALGQGPEFLTYFQNEAQLDKSGLPSDRFFAERPEGSVSTLKIQRTQQEDSAVYLCASSLASQRTVGAFFGQGTRLTVV.

The V call is TRBV19, the J call TRBJ1-1; a possible D gene is TRBD1 (5 bases). Between the trimmed V and J ends, which lost 1 base and 0 bases, there was a span of 9 bases. The CDR3 runs 15 residues. The germline gives CDR1 LNHDA, CDR2 SQIVND (reference sequence). The CDR3 DNA follows: TGTGCCAGTAGTATAGCGGGGGGGATGAACACTGAAGCTTTCTTT. Its translation is CASSIAGGMNTEAFF.

V is TRBV5-5 and J is TRBJ1-1, with a tentative D call TRBD1 (6 bases). Germline CDR1 SGHKS, CDR2 YYEKEE (reference sequence). The CDR3 totals 15 residues. V gave up 5 bases and J gave up 1 base, with 15 bases separating them. In DNA, the CDR3 is TGTGCCAGCAGATCGACCGGGACACAGAACACTGAAGCTTTCTTT. Protein product: CASRSTGTQNTEAFF.

The table lists this clonotype with a few counts. J is TRBJ1-1 and V is TRBV10-3; D is undetermined. The CDR3 runs 12 residues. Per germline, CDR1 ENHRY and CDR2 SYGVKD. Between the trimmed V and J ends, which lost 10 bases and 4 bases, there was a span of 13 bases. The CDR3 DNA is TGTGCCACTGGAAGTCCGTCCACTGAAGCTTTCTTT. This gives the protein CATGSPSTEAFF.

This clonotype was detected ten times or more. The rearrangement links TRBV24-1 to TRBJ2-5; D is unclear. Germline CDR1 and CDR2: KGHDR and SFDVKD. The germline V and J ends were trimmed by 4 bases and 7 bases, with 12 bases remaining between them. The CDR3 contains 13 residues. The CDR3 sequence: CATSEPDGLTQYF. As DNA, the CDR3 is TGTGCCACCAGTGAACCGGACGGCTTGACCCAGTACTTC.

Only a few counts were recorded for this clonotype. The rearrangement joins TRBV6-5 to TRBJ1-2; maybe TRBD1 (5 bases). Trimming removed 6 bases at V and 7 bases at J, with 18 bases between. The CDR3 runs to 14 residues. From germline, CDR1 is MNHEY and CDR2 SVGAGI. CDR3 amino acids: CASSRGGDVLGYTF. The CDR3, as DNA: TGTGCCAGCAGCCGGGGAGGGGATGTACTTGGCTACACCTTC.